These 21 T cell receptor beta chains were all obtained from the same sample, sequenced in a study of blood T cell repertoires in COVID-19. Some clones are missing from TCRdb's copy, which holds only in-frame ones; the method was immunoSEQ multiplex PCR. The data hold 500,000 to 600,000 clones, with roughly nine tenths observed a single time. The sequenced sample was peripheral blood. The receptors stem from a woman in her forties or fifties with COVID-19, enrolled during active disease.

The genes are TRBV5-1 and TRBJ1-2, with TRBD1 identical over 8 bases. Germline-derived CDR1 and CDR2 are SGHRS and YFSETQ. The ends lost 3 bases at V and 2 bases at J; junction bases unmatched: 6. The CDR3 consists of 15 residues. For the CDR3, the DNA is TGCGCCAGCAGCTGGGGACAGGAGGCGAACTATGGCTACACCTTC. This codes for CASSWGQEANYGYTF.

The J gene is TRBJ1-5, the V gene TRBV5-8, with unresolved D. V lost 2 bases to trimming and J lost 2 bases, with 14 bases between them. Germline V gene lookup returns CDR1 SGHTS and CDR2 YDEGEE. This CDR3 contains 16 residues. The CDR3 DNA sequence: TGTGCCAGCAGCTTAAGTCGCCTTGGAGGCAATCAGCCCCAGCATTTT. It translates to CASSLSRLGGNQPQHF.

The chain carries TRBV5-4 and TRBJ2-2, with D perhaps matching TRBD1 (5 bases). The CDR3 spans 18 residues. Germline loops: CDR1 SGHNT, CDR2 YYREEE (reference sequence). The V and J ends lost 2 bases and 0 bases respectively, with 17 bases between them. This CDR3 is CASSFHSLTETNTGELFF. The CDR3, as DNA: TGTGCCAGCAGCTTCCACTCACTGACAGAGACGAACACCGGGGAGCTGTTTTTT.

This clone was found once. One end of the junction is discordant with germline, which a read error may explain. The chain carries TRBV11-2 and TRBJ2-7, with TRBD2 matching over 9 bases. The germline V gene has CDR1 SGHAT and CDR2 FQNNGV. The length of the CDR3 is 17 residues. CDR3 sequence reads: CASTLGLAGPLHYEQYF. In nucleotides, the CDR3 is TGTGCCAGCACCTTAGGGCTAGCGGGACCACTTCACTACGAGCAGTACTTC. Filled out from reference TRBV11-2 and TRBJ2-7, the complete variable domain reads EAGVAQSPRYKIIEKRQSVAFWCNPISGHATLYWYQQILGQGPKLLIQFQNNGVVDDSQLPKDRFSAERLKGVDSTLKIQPAKLEDSAVYLCASTLGLAGPLHYEQYFGPGTRLTVT.

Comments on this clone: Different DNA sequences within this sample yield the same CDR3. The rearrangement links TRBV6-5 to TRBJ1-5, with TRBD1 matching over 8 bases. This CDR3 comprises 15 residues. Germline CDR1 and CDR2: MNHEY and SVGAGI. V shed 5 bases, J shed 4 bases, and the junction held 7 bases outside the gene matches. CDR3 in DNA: TGTGCCAGCAGTCCAGGGGGCGCGGGGAATCAGCCCCAGCATTTT. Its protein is CASSPGGAGNQPQHF.

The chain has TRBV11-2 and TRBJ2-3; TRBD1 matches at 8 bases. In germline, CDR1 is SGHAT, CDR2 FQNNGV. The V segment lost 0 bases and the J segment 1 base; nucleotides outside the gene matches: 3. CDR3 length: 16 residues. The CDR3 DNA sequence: TGTGCCAGCAGCTTAGAGATACAGGGGGGCACAGATACGCAGTATTTT. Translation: CASSLEIQGGTDTQYF.

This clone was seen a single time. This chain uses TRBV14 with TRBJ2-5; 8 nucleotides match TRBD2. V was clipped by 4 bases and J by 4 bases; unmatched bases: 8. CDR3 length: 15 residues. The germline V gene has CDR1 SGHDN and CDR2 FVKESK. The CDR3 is CASSRGLADSETQYF. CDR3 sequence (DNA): TGTGCCAGCAGCCGAGGACTAGCCGACTCAGAGACCCAGTACTTC.

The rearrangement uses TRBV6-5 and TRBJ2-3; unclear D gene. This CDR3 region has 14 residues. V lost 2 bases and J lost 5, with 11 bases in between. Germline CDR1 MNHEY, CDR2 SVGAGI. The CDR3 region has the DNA TGTGCCAGCAGTTACGAAACCAACAGAGATACGCAGTATTTT. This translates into CASSYETNRDTQYF.

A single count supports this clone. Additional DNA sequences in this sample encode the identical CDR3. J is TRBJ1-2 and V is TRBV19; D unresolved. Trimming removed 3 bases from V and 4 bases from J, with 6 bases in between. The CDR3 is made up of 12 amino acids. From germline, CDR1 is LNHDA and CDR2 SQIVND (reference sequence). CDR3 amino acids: CASSISGYGYTF. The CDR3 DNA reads TGTGCCAGTAGTATTTCGGGCTATGGCTACACCTTC. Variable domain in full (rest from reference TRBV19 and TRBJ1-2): DGGITQSPKYLFRKEGQNVTLSCEQNLNHDAMYWYRQDPGQGLRLIYYSQIVNDFQKGDIAEGYSVSREKKESFPLTVTSAQKNPTAFYLCASSISGYGYTFGSGTRLTVV.

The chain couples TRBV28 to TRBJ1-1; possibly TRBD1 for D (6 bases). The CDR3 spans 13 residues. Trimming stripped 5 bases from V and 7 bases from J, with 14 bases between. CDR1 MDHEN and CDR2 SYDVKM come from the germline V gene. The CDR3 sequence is CASSLDSKLEAFF. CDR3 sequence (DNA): TGTGCCAGCAGTCTGGACAGTAAGCTTGAAGCTTTCTTT.

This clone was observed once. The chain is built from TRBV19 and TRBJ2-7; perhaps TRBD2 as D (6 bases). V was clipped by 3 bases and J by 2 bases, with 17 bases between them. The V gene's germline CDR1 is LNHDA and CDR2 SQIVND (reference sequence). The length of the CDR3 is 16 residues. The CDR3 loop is CASSIEAQPGAYEQYF. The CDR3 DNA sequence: TGTGCCAGTAGTATTGAGGCCCAGCCGGGGGCCTACGAGCAGTACTTC.

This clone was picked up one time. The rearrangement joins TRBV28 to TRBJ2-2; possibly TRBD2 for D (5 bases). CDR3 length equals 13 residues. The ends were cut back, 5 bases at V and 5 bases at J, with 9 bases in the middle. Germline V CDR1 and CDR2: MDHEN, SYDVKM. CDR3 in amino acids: CASSPRGTGELFF. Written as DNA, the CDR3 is TGTGCCAGCAGTCCCCGGGGTACCGGGGAGCTGTTTTTT.

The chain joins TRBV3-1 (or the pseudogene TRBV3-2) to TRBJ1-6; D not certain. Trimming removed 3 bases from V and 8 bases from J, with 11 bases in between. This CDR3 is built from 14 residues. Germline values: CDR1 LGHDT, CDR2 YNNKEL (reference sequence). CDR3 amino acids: CASSHISRDSPLHF. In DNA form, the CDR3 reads TGTGCCAGCAGCCATATCTCTCGGGATTCACCCCTCCACTTT.

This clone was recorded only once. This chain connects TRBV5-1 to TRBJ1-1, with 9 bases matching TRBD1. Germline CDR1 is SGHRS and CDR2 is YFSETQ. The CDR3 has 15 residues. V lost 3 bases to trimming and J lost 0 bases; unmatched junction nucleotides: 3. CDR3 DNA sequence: TGCGCCAGCAGCTCGGGACAGGGTTTGAACACTGAAGCTTTCTTT. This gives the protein CASSSGQGLNTEAFF. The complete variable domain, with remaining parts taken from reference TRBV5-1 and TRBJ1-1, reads KAGVTQTPRYLIKTRGQQVTLSCSPISGHRSVSWYQQTPGQGLQFLFEYFSETQRNKGNFPGRFSGRQFSNSRSEMNVSTLELGDSALYLCASSSGQGLNTEAFFGQGTRLTVV.

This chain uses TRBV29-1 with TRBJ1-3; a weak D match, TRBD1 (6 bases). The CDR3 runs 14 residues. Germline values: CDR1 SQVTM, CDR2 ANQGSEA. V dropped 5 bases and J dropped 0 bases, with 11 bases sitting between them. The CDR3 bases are TGCAGCGTTTCAGGGGCCAGCTCTGGAAACACCATATATTTT. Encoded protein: CSVSGASSGNTIYF.

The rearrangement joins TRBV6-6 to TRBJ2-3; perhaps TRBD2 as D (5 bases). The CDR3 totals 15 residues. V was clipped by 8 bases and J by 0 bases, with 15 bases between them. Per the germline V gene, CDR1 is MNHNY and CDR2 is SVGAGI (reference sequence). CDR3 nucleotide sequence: TGTGCCAGCCGAGGAGGTGTCACTAGCACAGATACGCAGTATTTT. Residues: CASRGGVTSTDTQYF.

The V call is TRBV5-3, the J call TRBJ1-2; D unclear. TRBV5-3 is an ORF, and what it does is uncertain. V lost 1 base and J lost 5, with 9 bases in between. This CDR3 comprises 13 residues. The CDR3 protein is CARSLRSKYGYTF. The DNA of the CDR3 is TGTGCCAGAAGCTTGCGGTCGAAATATGGCTACACCTTC.

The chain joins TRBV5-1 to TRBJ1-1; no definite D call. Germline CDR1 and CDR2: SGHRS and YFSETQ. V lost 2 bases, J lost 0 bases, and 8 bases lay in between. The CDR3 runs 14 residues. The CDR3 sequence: CASSFGGMNTEAFF. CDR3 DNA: TGCGCCAGCAGCTTCGGAGGGATGAACACTGAAGCTTTCTTT.

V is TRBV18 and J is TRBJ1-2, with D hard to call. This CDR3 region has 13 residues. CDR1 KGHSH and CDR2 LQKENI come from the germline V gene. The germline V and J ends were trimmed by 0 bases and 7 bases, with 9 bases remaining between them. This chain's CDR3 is CASSPPWEPGYTF. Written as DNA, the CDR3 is TGTGCCAGCTCACCACCGTGGGAGCCTGGCTACACCTTC. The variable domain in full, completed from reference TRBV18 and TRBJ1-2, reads NAGVMQNPRHLVRRRGQEARLRCSPMKGHSHVYWYRQLPEEGLKFMVYLQKENIIDESGMPKERFSAEFPKEGPSILRIQQVVRGDSAAYFCASSPPWEPGYTFGSGTRLTVV.

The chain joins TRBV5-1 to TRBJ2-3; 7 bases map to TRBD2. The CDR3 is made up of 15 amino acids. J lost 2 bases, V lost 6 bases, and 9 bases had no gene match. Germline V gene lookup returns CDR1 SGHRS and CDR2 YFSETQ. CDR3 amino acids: CASTLLGGVTDTQYF. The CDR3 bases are TGCGCCAGCACACTCTTGGGAGGGGTCACAGATACGCAGTATTTT.

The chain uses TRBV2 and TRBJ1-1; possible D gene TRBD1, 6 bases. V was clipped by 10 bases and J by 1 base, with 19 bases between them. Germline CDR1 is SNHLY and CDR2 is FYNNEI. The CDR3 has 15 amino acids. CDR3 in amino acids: CATHLRTGPNTEAFF. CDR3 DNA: TGTGCCACCCACCTGAGAACAGGGCCGAACACTGAAGCTTTCTTT.